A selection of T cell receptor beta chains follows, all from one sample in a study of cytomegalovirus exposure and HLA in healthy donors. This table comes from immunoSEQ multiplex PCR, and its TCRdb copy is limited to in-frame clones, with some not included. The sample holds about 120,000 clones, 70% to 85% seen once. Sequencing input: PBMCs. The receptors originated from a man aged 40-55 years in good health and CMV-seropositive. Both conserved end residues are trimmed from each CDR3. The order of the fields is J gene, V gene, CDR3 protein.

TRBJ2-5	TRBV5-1	ASSSLGGDQETQY
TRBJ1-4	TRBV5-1	ASSPVPATNEKLF
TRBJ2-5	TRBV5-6	ASSLGQGALQETQY
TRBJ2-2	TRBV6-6	ASSGGQGARELF
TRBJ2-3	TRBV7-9	ASSPLASADTQY
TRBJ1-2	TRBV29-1	SVDPRDNYGYT
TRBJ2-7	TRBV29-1	SVDPRLAGSYEQY
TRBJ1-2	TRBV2	ASSVGRGQGYT
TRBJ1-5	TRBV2	ASRTGDQPQH
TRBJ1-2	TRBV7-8	ASSLGPASGGYT
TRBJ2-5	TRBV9	ASSAGGIPQETQY
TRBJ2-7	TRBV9	ASSVGQGISYEQY
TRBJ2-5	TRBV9	ASSYRDRGPGETQY
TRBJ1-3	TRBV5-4	ASSLGGLSGNTIY
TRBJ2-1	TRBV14	ASSPPRPSYNEQF
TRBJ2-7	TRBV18	ASSPELGQGAFEQY
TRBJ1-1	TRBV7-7	ASSLEPMGAPNTEAF
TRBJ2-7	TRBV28	ASSLSRDRGPLGN
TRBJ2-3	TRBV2	ASSSSSGSRSDTQY
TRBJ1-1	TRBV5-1	ASSLHKGVTEAF
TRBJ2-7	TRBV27	ASSFERGSYEQY
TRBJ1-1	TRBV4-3	ASSQDGTGSTEAF
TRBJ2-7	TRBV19	ASRIGTGGIYEQY
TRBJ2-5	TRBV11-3	ASSPGLAGLSETQY
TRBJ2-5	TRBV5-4	ASSLELASYQETQY
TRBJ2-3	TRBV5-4	ASSLPGRTISSTDTQY
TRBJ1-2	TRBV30	AWEQGYDGYT
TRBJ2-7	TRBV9	ASSVSGGSYEQY
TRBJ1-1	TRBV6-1	ASSGRARTEAF
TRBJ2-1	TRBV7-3	ASSLTRDEQF
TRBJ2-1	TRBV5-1	ASMAWGQGTANEQF
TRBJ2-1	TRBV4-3	ASTPYVVASRSYNEQF
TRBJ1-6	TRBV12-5	ASGPQGADNSPLH
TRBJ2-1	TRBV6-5	ASTNGGSGEQF
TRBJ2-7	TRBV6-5	ASSYSKGNPSYEQY
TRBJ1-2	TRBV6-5	ASSYDRVNYGYT
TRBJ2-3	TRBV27	ASSLRGSIDTQY
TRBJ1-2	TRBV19	ASSLGSSDGYT
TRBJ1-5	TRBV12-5	ASGLAGDAHQPQH
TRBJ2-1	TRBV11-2	ASSYGDGIINEQF
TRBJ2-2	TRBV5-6	ASSLMRLARITGELF
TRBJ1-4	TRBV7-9	ASSSTGAGEKLF
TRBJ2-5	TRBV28	ASSHRTSGQETQY
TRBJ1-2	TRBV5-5	ASNFLPGGIQGNYGYT
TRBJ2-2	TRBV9	ASSPSGGKIPGELF
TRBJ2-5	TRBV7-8	ASSSSRQQETQY